The subject of this entry is one TCR beta chain. This entry is derived from a study of technical replicates of blood from a handful of donors. TCRdb's copy holds only in-frame clones and misses some; the assay was immunoSEQ multiplex PCR. Counted here are approximately 74,000 clones, 95% to 98% occurring once; the ten biggest clones make up over 0.15%. Germline V gene data show CDR1 as MNHNY and CDR2 as SVGAGI (reference sequence). This CDR3 region has 15 residues. The V gene lost 0 bases and the J gene lost 1 base, with 7 bases spanning the gap. This sequence joins TRBV6-6 and TRBJ1-5; no definite D call. Sequenced input: T cells isolated from PBMCs. The receptor was isolated from a human donor in good health. In DNA, the CDR3 is TGTGCCAGCAGTTACTCGACCGGGAGCAATCAGCCCCAGCATTTT. It translates to CASSYSTGSNQPQHF.